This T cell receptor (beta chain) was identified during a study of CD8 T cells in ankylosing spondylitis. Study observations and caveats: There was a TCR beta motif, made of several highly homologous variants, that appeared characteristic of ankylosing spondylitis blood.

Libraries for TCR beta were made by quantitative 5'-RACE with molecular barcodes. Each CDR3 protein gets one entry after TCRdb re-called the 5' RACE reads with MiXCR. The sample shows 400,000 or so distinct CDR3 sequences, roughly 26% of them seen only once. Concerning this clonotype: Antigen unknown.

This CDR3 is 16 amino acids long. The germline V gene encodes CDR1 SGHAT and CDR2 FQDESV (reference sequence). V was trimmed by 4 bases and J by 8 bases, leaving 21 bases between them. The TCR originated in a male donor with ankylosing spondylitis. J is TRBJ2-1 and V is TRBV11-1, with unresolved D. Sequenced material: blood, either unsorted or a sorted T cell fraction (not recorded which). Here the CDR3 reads CASSSRKSYREDEQFF. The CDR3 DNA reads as TGTGCCAGCAGCTCGAGGAAAAGTTATCGCGAGGATGAGCAGTTCTTC. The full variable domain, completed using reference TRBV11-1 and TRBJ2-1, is EAEVAQSPRYKITEKSQAVAFWCDPISGHATLYWYRQILGQGPELLVQFQDESVVDDSQLPKDRFSAERLKGVDSTLKIQPAELGDSAMYLCASSSRKSYREDEQFFGPGTRLTVL.